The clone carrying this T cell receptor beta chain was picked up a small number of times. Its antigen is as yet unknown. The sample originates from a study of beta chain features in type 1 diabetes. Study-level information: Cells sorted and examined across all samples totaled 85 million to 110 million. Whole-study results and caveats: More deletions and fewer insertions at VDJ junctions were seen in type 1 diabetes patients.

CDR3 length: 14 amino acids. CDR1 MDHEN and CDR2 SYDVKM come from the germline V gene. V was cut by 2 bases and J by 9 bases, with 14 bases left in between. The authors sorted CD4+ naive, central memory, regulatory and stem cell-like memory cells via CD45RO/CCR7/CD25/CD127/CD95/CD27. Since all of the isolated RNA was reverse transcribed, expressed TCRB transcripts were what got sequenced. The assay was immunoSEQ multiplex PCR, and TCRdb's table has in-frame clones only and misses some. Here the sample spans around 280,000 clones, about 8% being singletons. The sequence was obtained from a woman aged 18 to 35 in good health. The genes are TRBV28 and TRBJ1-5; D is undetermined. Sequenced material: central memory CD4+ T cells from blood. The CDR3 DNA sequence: TGTGCCAGCAGTTTAGAAGGGTATCAAAGGCCCCAGCATTTT. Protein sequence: CASSLEGYQRPQHF.